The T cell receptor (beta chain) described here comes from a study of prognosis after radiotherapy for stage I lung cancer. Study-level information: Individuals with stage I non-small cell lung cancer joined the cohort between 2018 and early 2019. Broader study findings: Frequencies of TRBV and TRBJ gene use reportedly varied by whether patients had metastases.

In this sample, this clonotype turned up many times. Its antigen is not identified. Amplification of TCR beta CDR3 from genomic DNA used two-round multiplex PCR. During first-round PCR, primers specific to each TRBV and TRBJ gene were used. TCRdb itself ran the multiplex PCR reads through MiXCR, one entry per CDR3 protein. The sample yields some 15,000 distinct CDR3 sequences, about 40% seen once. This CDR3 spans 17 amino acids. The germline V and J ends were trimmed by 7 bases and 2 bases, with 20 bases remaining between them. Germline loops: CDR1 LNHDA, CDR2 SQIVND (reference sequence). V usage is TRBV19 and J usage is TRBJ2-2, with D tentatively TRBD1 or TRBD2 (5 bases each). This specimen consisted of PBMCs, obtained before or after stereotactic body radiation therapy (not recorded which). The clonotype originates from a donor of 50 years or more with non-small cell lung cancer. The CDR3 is CASNNRGTSTNTGELFF. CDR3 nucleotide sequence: TGTGCCAGTAATAATAGGGGTACTAGTACCAACACCGGGGAGCTGTTTTTT.